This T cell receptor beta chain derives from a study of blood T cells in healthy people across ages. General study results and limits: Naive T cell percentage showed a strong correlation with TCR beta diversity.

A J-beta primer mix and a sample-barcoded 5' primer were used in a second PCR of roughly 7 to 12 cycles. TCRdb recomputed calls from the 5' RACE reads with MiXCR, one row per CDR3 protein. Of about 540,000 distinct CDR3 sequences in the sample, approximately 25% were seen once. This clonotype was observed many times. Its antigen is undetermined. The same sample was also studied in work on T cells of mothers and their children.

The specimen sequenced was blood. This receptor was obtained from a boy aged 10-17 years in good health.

The CDR3 region is CASSLGLAVSYEQYF. CDR3 nucleotide sequence: TGTGCCAGCAGCTTAGGACTAGCGGTCTCCTACGAGCAGTACTTC. The chain recombines TRBV7-2 with TRBJ2-7, with 9 bases fitting TRBD2. Trimming removed 1 base from V and 0 bases from J; junction bases left unmatched: 1. Germline V gene lookup returns CDR1 SGHTA and CDR2 FQGNSA. This CDR3 region has 15 residues.